The sequence of this TCR beta chain was determined in a study of beta chain features in type 1 diabetes. Overall study context: Age, gender and cell yields were similar between patients and healthy donors. Study conclusions and caveats: Type 1 diabetes patients had moderately but significantly shorter TCRB CDR3s in all four CD4+ subsets. Diminished insertions and augmented deletions at VDJ junctions characterized type 1 diabetes patients.

This clone was seen only a few times. As yet, its antigen is unknown. The V gene end was trimmed by 1 base and the J gene end by 1 base; junction bases not matched to a gene: 2. The CDR3 runs to 15 residues. The germline gives CDR1 GTSNPN, CDR2 SVGIG (reference sequence). The whole isolated RNA underwent reverse transcription, so sequencing captured expressed TCRB transcripts. An average of around 3.9 million reads was obtained for naive, central memory and regulatory T cell samples. Libraries were prepared by immunoSEQ multiplex PCR; TCRdb keeps only in-frame clonotypes and omits some of them. The table has about 160,000 clones, 9% to 10% seen once; the top ten hold 0.7%.

The chain recombines TRBV30 with TRBJ2-3; TRBD2 agrees at 10 bases. The clonotype originates from a woman aged 25 to 45 with type 1 diabetes. The sample was central memory CD4+ T cells from blood. This chain's CDR3 is CAWSAGTSGTDTQYF. The CDR3 DNA reads TGTGCCTGGAGTGCCGGGACTAGCGGCACAGATACGCAGTATTTT.